This T cell receptor (beta chain) was captured by sequencing in a study of long-term antiretroviral therapy in people with HIV. Findings of the study overall: After ART, diversity increased yet remained lower than transplant donor controls. Whereas controls had wider CDR3 length ranges, HIV repertoires had narrower ones.

Until DNA extraction, the samples held between roughly 1-10 million cryopreserved PBMC. An immunoSEQ assay, version v3.0, was performed at survey level. Using immunoSEQ multiplex PCR, the repertoire was profiled, and TCRdb retains in-frame clones only, with some absent. The sample yields 20,000 to 30,000 clones, approximately 86% seen once. In the case of this clone: Antigen specificity is unknown.

Germline-derived CDR1 and CDR2 are SQVTM and ANQGSEA. V was cut by 7 bases and J by 1 base, with 28 bases left in between. This CDR3 has 18 amino acids. This sequence was found in a man aged 35 to 55 with HIV. J is TRBJ1-1 and V is TRBV29-1; D is possibly TRBD1 (5 bases). The sample here was unsorted PBMCs, taken approximately 2.6 years after starting antiretroviral therapy. The CDR3 protein is CSARGPQGRGGGNTEAFF. The CDR3 DNA is TGCAGCGCTCGAGGTCCCCAGGGACGCGGAGGAGGGAACACTGAAGCTTTCTTT.